Presented here are 3 T cell receptor beta chains from one specimen sequenced in a study of T-cell memory formation after mild COVID-19 (dated by TCRdb to 2020 to 2023). Libraries came from 5' RACE. TCRdb shows the sequencer as Illumina NovaSeq 6000. TCRdb trimmed the raw reads at Q25, called clones with MiXCR and kept productive beta chains. Here each entry gathers all rows of one CDR3 protein and keeps the most common genes and DNA. Here the sample has approximately 340,000 distinct CDR3 sequences; over 10% occur a single time. 20% to 25% of the sample belongs to the ten largest clones. The sequenced sample was PBMCs or a T cell subset sorted from them (not recorded which). These receptors were taken from a young man who had mild COVID-19 (a few samples of this study predate the infection). The sample titles of this study are shuffled in the database, so cell type and time point are left out; the donor was told from shared clones.

The chain combines TRBV5-5 with TRBJ1-5; D might be TRBD1 (6 bases). Germline V gene sequence: CDR1 SGHKS, CDR2 YYEKEE (reference sequence). The CDR3 runs to 14 residues. Trimming took 5 bases from V and 8 from J, leaving 17 bases between them. CDR3 residues: CASRSTGLSEPQHF. Here the CDR3 DNA reads TGTGCCAGCAGATCGACAGGCCTTTCAGAGCCCCAGCATTTT. The full variable domain, its missing parts supplied by reference TRBV5-5 and TRBJ1-5, is DAGVTQSPTHLIKTRGQQVTLRCSPISGHKSVSWYQQVLGQGPQFIFQYYEKEERGRGNFPDRFSARQFPNYSSELNVNALLLGDSALYLCASRSTGLSEPQHFGDGTRLSIL.

This chain uses TRBV5-4 with TRBJ2-4; 10 bases agree with TRBD2. CDR1 and CDR2 (germline): SGHNT, YYREEE (reference sequence). V was pared by 1 base and J by 7 bases, with 5 bases of the junction left unmatched. This CDR3 comprises 15 residues. This CDR3 reads CASSLTSGGENIQYF. As DNA, the CDR3 is TGTGCCAGCAGCTTGACCAGCGGGGGGGAGAACATTCAGTACTTC.

The chain combines TRBV7-6 with TRBJ2-1; maybe TRBD2 (5 bases). Trimming took 5 bases from V and 4 from J, leaving 15 bases between them. CDR1 and CDR2 from the germline V gene are SGHVS and FNYEAQ. The CDR3 contains 15 residues. As DNA, the CDR3 is TGTGCCAGCAGCCCGATGACGGGGAAATACAATGAGCAGTTCTTC. Its translation: CASSPMTGKYNEQFF.